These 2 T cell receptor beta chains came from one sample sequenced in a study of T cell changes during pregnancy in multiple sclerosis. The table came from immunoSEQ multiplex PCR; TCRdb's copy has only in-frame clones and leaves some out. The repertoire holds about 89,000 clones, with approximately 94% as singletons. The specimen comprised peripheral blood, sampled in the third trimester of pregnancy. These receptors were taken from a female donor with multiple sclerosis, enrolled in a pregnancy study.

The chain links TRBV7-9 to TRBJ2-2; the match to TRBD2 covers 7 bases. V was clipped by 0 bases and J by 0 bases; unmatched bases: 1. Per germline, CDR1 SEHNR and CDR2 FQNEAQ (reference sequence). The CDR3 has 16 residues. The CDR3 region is CASSLAGGPNTGELFF. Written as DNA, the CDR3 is TGTGCCAGCAGCTTAGCGGGAGGGCCGAACACCGGGGAGCTGTTTTTT.

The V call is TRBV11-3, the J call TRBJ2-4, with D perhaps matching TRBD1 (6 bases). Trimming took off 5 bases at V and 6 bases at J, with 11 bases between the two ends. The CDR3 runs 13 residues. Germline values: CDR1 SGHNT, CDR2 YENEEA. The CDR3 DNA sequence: TGTGCCAGCAGCCCGGACAGTTCAAACATTCAGTACTTC. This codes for CASSPDSSNIQYF.